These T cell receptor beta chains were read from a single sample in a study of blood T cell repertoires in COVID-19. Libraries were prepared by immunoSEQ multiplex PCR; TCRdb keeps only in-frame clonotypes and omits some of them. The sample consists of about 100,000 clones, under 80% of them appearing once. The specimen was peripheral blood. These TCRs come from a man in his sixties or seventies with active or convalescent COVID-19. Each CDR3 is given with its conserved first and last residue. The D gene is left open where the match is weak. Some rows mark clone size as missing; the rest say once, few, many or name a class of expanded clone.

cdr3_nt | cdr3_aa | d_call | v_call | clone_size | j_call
TGTGCCAGCAGCTTGACAGGGGGCTCGACCGGGGAGCTGTTTTTT | CASSLTGGSTGELFF | TRBD1 | TRBV7-9 | . | TRBJ2-2
TGTGCCAGCAGTTACTCGATCGGGACAGGGAACGAGCAGTACTTC | CASSYSIGTGNEQYF | TRBD1 | TRBV6-5 | few | TRBJ2-7
TGTGCCACCAGTCGGCCAGGACCACAGGGTCAAGAGACCCAGTACTTC | CATSRPGPQGQETQYF | . | TRBV24-1 | . | TRBJ2-5
TGTGCCAGTAGTCCCGGGGACAGGGGGAGCACTGAAGCTTTCTTT | CASSPGDRGSTEAFF | TRBD1 | TRBV19 | . | TRBJ1-1
TGTGCCAGCAGCCAATCATTGGACAGGGCAGAAGCTTTCTTT | CASSQSLDRAEAFF | TRBD1 | TRBV3-1/TRBV3-2 | . | TRBJ1-1
TGTGCCAGCACCTTCTCTAGCGTGGATAGTTGGTTCTTC | CASTFSSVDSWFF | . | TRBV7-9 | . | TRBJ2-1
TGTGCCATAATCGGGGAGTCTGGAAACACCATATATTTT | CAIIGESGNTIYF | . | TRBV10-3 | . | TRBJ1-3
TGTGCCAGCAGTGCCAGGAGCACAGATACGCAGTATTTT | CASSARSTDTQYF | . | TRBV6-4 | . | TRBJ2-3
TGTGCCACCAGCAGAGACCCCGGGCAGCCCCAGCATTTT | CATSRDPGQPQHF | . | TRBV15 | few | TRBJ1-5
TGTGCCAGCAGCTTGGACAGGGAGAGCAATCAGCCCCAGCATTTT | CASSLDRESNQPQHF | . | TRBV5-8 | . | TRBJ1-5
TGTGCGAGTAGAAGGGGAGGAACCGGGGAGCTGTTTTTT | CASRRGGTGELFF | . | TRBV19 | . | TRBJ2-2
TGTGCCAGCAGTGGTAACAGGGGATCCTTTGATACTGAAGCTTTCTTT | CASSGNRGSFDTEAFF | TRBD1 | TRBV6-1 | . | TRBJ1-1
TGCGCCAGCAGCTTGGCAAGAGGTGGCGACGAGCAGTACTTC | CASSLARGGDEQYF | . | TRBV5-1 | . | TRBJ2-7
TGTGCCAGCAGCCTCGGGACACTTGACACCGGGGAGCTGTTTTTT | CASSLGTLDTGELFF | . | TRBV11-2 | . | TRBJ2-2
TGTGCCAGCAGTCCCCTCCCGGGGGGCGCGAGGGCAAGGAGGACTGAAGCTTTCTTT | CASSPLPGGARARRTEAFF | . | TRBV6-6 | . | TRBJ1-1
TGTGCCAGCAGTCCGGGACAATTCGAATATCCCCAGCATTTT | CASSPGQFEYPQHF | . | TRBV9 | . | TRBJ1-5
TGTGCCAGTAGTCCCCTCGAGGGACAGGGAAGTCAGCCCCAGCATTTT | CASSPLEGQGSQPQHF | TRBD1 | TRBV19 | . | TRBJ1-5
TGTGCCAGCAGCTTAAGGGACAGGGGGGATAATTCACCCCTCCACTTT | CASSLRDRGDNSPLHF | TRBD1 | TRBV7-8 | once | TRBJ1-6
TGTGCCAGTAGTGACGGGACAGGAGGAAACTATGGCTACACCTTC | CASSDGTGGNYGYTF | TRBD1 | TRBV19 | many | TRBJ1-2
TGTGCCAGCAGCCAACGGACAGGGAAGACTGAAGCTTTCTTT | CASSQRTGKTEAFF | TRBD1 | TRBV28 | . | TRBJ1-1
TGTGCCAGCAGCTTAGTAGGACAGGCGTCCTACGAGCAGTACTTC | CASSLVGQASYEQYF | TRBD1 | TRBV7-6 | . | TRBJ2-7
TGCGCCAGCCGGGCAAGCGGGGGCTCCTACAATGAGCAGTTCTTC | CASRASGGSYNEQFF | TRBD2 | TRBV5-1 | . | TRBJ2-1
TGTGCCACCAGTGATCTAGGGACAGGAAAAGAGACCCAGTACTTC | CATSDLGTGKETQYF | TRBD1 | TRBV24-1 | . | TRBJ2-5
TGTGCCAGCAGAGGGGGATGGGACTATGGCTACACCTTC | CASRGGWDYGYTF | . | TRBV27 | . | TRBJ1-2
TGTGCCAGTAGGGGAGGGTCCGTCATGACGCCACAGTACTTC | CASRGGSVMTPQYF | TRBD2 | TRBV2 | . | TRBJ2-7
TGTGCCACCAGCAGAGCCGGCAGGGCTAATGAAAAACTGTTTTTT | CATSRAGRANEKLFF | . | TRBV15 | . | TRBJ1-4
TGTGCCAGCAAGGAGCGGGGGGGCAGGCACGAGCAGTTCTTC | CASKERGGRHEQFF | TRBD2 | TRBV6-5 | . | TRBJ2-1
TGCGCCAGCAGTGAACAGGGGGCTAGCGGGGGGCGAGAGACCCAGTACTTC | CASSEQGASGGRETQYF | TRBD2 | TRBV10-1 | . | TRBJ2-5
TGTGCCAGCACCCCTGTGAGGAGCTATGGCTACACCTTC | CASTPVRSYGYTF | . | TRBV28 | . | TRBJ1-2
TGTGCTAGTGGTTTGGCGGGAGCGGCCTACGAGCAGTACTTC | CASGLAGAAYEQYF | . | TRBV12-5 | few | TRBJ2-7
TGTGCCAGCAGCGTAGACAGGGATGAAAAACTGTTTTTT | CASSVDRDEKLFF | TRBD1 | TRBV5-4 | . | TRBJ1-4
TGTGCCAGCAGTTCTGACAGGGAGATAAACACCATATATTTT | CASSSDREINTIYF | TRBD1 | TRBV7-9 | . | TRBJ1-3
TGTGCCATCAGTCGAACTAGCGGGAGGGCCACAGATACGCAGTATTTT | CAISRTSGRATDTQYF | TRBD2 | TRBV10-3 | . | TRBJ2-3
TGTGCCAGCAGTGAATCCCCCGGGACTAGCGGGAGGGGGGAGCTGTTTTTT | CASSESPGTSGRGELFF | TRBD2 | TRBV6-1 | . | TRBJ2-2
TGTGCCAGCAGCGGACGGGACAGGGGTACCTCTGGGGCCAACGTCCTGACTTTC | CASSGRDRGTSGANVLTF | TRBD1 | TRBV5-4 | . | TRBJ2-6
TGTGCCAGCAGTTACTCTCCGGGGAAGAGAAACACCATATATTTT | CASSYSPGKRNTIYF | . | TRBV6-5 | . | TRBJ1-3
TGCGCCAGCAGCCTTACGGGGACAGACTATGGCTACACCTTC | CASSLTGTDYGYTF | TRBD1 | TRBV5-1 | . | TRBJ1-2
TGTGCCAGCAGTAACAGAGCAACTAATGAAAAACTGTTTTTT | CASSNRATNEKLFF | . | TRBV2 | . | TRBJ1-4
TGCGCCAGCAGCCAAGATGGCGGGAGCTCCGGCGAGCAGTACTTC | CASSQDGGSSGEQYF | TRBD2 | TRBV4-1 | . | TRBJ2-7
TGTGCCAGCTCACCACCCTATACGGGCCAAGAGACCCAGTACTTC | CASSPPYTGQETQYF | . | TRBV18 | . | TRBJ2-5